Listed below are T cell receptor beta chains from one sample, sequenced in a study of cytotoxic CD8 clonotypes in ibrutinib-treated CLL. Profiling relied on immunoSEQ multiplex PCR, and the TCRdb table lists in-frame clones only, not all of them. The data contain roughly 60,000 clones, over 60% of them singletons. Sequencing was performed on PBMCs, taken after 12 months of ibrutinib treatment. The receptor set was obtained from a human donor with chronic lymphocytic leukemia. Each CDR3 is given with its conserved first and last residue. A D gene is named only where the DNA matches it firmly. Clone sizes are given selectively: once, few, many, or a class where the clone is expanded.

>.|TRBJ2-7|TRBV27|.
CASSLSSRGEQYF
TGTGCCAGCAGTTTATCTAGCCGGGGCGAGCAGTACTTC
>.|TRBJ2-7|TRBV15|TRBD1
CATSRSRDRYYEQYF
TGTGCCACCAGCAGGAGTCGGGACAGATACTACGAGCAGTACTTC
>once|TRBJ2-3|TRBV7-2|TRBD1
CASSLGADPDRSF
TGTGCCAGCAGCTTAGGGGCAGACCCGGACAGGTCGTTT
>once|TRBJ1-1|TRBV21-1|.
CASSLRPRVNTEAFF
TGTGCCAGCAGCCTCCGGCCTCGTGTGAACACTGAAGCTTTCTTT
>once|TRBJ2-1|TRBV28|.
CATMGAGSSYNEQFF
TGTGCCACAATGGGGGCGGGTAGCTCCTACAATGAGCAGTTCTTC
>few|TRBJ2-3|TRBV19|.
CASRFTLSTDTQYF
TGTGCCAGTAGGTTTACTCTCAGCACAGATACGCAGTATTTT
>few|TRBJ2-7|TRBV7-2|TRBD1
CASSSGQGAYEQYF
TGTGCCAGCAGCTCAGGACAGGGTGCATACGAGCAGTACTTC
>once|TRBJ1-2|TRBV28|.
CASSPTGGRVLSYGYTF
TGTGCCAGCAGCCCCACGGGCGGCAGGGTGCTCTCCTATGGCTACACCTTC
>.|TRBJ2-3|TRBV7-9|.
CASSLAGTTQYF
TGTGCCAGCAGCTTAGCGGGCACTACGCAGTATTTT
>.|TRBJ1-2|TRBV6-5|.
CASSRGGADGYTF
TGTGCCAGCAGTCGGGGAGGGGCGGATGGCTACACCTTC
>.|TRBJ2-7|TRBV6-1|.
CASSEAFHEQYF
TGTGCCAGCAGTGAAGCGTTTCACGAGCAGTACTTC
>.|TRBJ2-1|TRBV2|TRBD1
CASKPPGQAFNEQFF
TGTGCCAGCAAACCCCCGGGACAGGCGTTCAATGAGCAGTTCTTC
>once|TRBJ2-3|TRBV15|TRBD2
CATSSSTSGLTDTQYF
TGTGCCACCAGCTCCTCGACTAGCGGCCTCACAGATACGCAGTATTTT
>.|TRBJ2-1|TRBV7-9|TRBD2
CASSLAGGLLGGQFF
TGTGCCAGCAGCCTAGCGGGAGGCCTCCTGGGTGGGCAGTTCTTC
>.|TRBJ2-5|TRBV7-2|.
CASSLGDYSGETQYF
TGTGCCAGCAGCTTAGGCGACTACAGCGGAGAGACCCAGTACTTC
>.|TRBJ2-7|TRBV5-1|TRBD1
CASSWTGAYEQYF
TGCGCCAGCAGCTGGACAGGCGCCTACGAGCAGTACTTC
>.|TRBJ1-5|TRBV18|.
CASSPPPSGSNQPQHF
TGTGCCAGCTCACCACCTCCCTCGGGTAGCAATCAGCCCCAGCATTTT
>.|TRBJ2-1|TRBV7-8|TRBD2
CASSPSGRAYNEQFF
TGTGCCAGCAGCCCCAGCGGGAGGGCCTACAATGAGCAGTTCTTC
>.|TRBJ1-1|TRBV5-1|.
CASSSNSDNTEAFF
TGCGCCAGCAGCTCTAATTCAGATAACACTGAAGCTTTCTTT
>.|TRBJ2-7|TRBV18|.
CASSPVQASYEQYF
TGTGCCAGCTCACCCGTACAGGCCTCCTACGAGCAGTACTTC
>.|TRBJ2-5|TRBV29-1|TRBD1
CSVPRGQGGETQYF
TGCAGCGTTCCAAGGGGACAGGGTGGGGAGACCCAGTACTTC
>.|TRBJ2-7|TRBV28|.
CASSDGAGAWVYEQYF
TGTGCCAGCAGTGATGGGGCTGGCGCTTGGGTCTACGAGCAGTACTTC
>.|TRBJ2-7|TRBV18|TRBD2
CASSPGSGSSYEQYF
TGTGCCAGCTCACCGGGTAGCGGGAGCTCCTACGAGCAGTACTTC
>.|TRBJ1-4|TRBV30|TRBD1
CAWGTGLSEKLFF
TGTGCCTGGGGGACAGGGTTGAGTGAAAAACTGTTTTTT
>.|TRBJ2-2|TRBV7-2|TRBD2
CASSRLPGTSGSTGELFF
TGTGCCAGCAGCCGTCTTCCCGGGACTAGCGGGAGCACCGGGGAGCTGTTTTTT
>.|TRBJ1-1|TRBV5-1|.
CASSPAQGNTEAFF
TGCGCCAGCAGCCCCGCACAAGGGAACACTGAAGCTTTCTTT
>.|TRBJ2-5|TRBV14|TRBD2
CASSQVRGLAGGETQYF
TGTGCCAGCAGCCAAGTCCGGGGACTAGCGGGAGGTGAGACCCAGTACTTC
>.|TRBJ2-1|TRBV6-1|TRBD2
CASSQLAGGVNEQFF
TGTGCCAGCAGCCAACTAGCGGGAGGTGTTAATGAGCAGTTCTTC